One and the same sample provided the 14 T cell receptor beta chains below, sequenced in a study of T cells in Graves' hyperthyroidism and ophthalmopathy. The source material, RNA transcripts, was used to amplify TCR beta CDR3 regions. When the TCR CDR3 underwent first-round RT-PCR, the HTBI primer set was used. TCRdb recomputed calls from the multiplex PCR reads with MiXCR, one row per CDR3 protein. The profile shows 500,000 to 600,000 distinct CDR3 sequences, about 45% of them singletons. Sequenced material: peripheral blood or thyroid tissue (not recorded which). The receptors shown here come from a woman aged 18 to 35 with Graves' hyperthyroidism.

The sample holds many counts of this clonotype. This rearrangement joins TRBV25-1 to TRBJ1-1, with a weak D call TRBD1 (6 bases). V lost 0 bases to trimming and J lost 2 bases, with 13 bases between them. In germline, CDR1 is MGHDK, CDR2 SYGVNS. This CDR3 has 16 residues. CDR3 region: CASSEYGRGTNTEAFF. The DNA for the CDR3 is TGTGCCAGCAGTGAATATGGTAGGGGGACAAACACTGAAGCTTTCTTT.

Ten or more counts support this clonotype. The V gene is TRBV11-3, the J gene TRBJ1-1; no definite D call. CDR1 and CDR2 from the germline V gene are SGHNT and YENEEA. CDR3 length: 14 residues. Trimming removed 7 bases from V and 3 bases from J, with 15 bases in between. The CDR3 region has the DNA TGTGCCAGCACCAACCCCCGGACCGACACTGAAGCTTTCTTT. This codes for CASTNPRTDTEAFF.

This clonotype was detected ten times or more. The chain links TRBV18 to TRBJ1-3, with D maybe TRBD1 (5 bases). This CDR3 region has 14 residues. V was shortened by 2 bases and J by 5 bases, with 10 bases between the two germline ends. Per germline, CDR1 KGHSH and CDR2 LQKENI. The CDR3 loop is CASSPGAGRNTIYF. CDR3 coding DNA: TGTGCCAGCTCACCAGGGGCAGGGAGAAACACCATATATTTT.

Concerning this clonotype itself: This clone may be a read error of a much larger clone one base away. The chain has TRBV5-1 and TRBJ1-1; D unclear. V lost 4 bases and J lost 6, with 16 bases in between. This CDR3 contains 14 residues. Per germline, CDR1 SGHRS and CDR2 YFSETQ. The CDR3 sequence: CASSAVAGNSEAFF. Here the CDR3 DNA reads TGCGCCAGCAGCGCCGTGGCGGGGAATTCTGAAGCTTTCTTT.

This sequence joins TRBV10-3 and TRBJ1-2; 7 bases are a match to TRBD1. The CDR3 runs 16 residues. V lost 7 bases to trimming and J lost 1 base; unmatched junction nucleotides: 12. CDR1 ENHRY and CDR2 SYGVKD come from the germline V gene. This chain's CDR3 is CAITIDRAGNNYGYTF. CDR3 coding DNA: TGTGCCATCACGATAGACAGGGCCGGCAATAACTATGGCTACACCTTC.

As regards this clonotype: Germline is not matched at one junction end, which may reflect a read error. V and J are TRBV14 and TRBJ2-6, with D possibly TRBD1 on 6 matching bases. This CDR3 region has 15 residues. The germline CDR1 and CDR2 sequences are SGHDN and FVKESK. CDR3 nucleotide sequence: TGTGCCAGCAGCCCCTTCAGGGGAAGGGGGAACACTGAAGCTTTC. Its protein is CASSPFRGRGNTEAF.

In the case of this clonotype: A junction end diverges from the germline sequence, so it may reflect a read error. This rearrangement joins TRBV7-7 to TRBJ2-7; 14 bases match TRBD2. The DNA end is a closer match to TRBJ2-1, so the J assignment may be wrong. In germline, CDR1 is SSHAT, CDR2 FNYEAQ (reference sequence). This CDR3 is 16 amino acids long. CDR3 DNA sequence: TGTGCTAGCAGCGTTACCGGGACTAGCGGGAGCGATGAGCAGTTCTTC. Amino acids: CASSVTGTSGSDEQFF.

This chain's CDR3 is CASSLVRTGRRGEAFF. CDR3 coding DNA: TGTGCCAGCAGCTTAGTTCGGACAGGGAGAAGAGGTGAAGCTTTCTTT. The V and J genes are TRBV7-8 and TRBJ1-1; 8 bases are a match to TRBD1. The CDR3 has 16 amino acids. The V gene's germline CDR1 is SGHVS and CDR2 FQNEAQ. V was pared by 1 base and J by 7 bases, with 11 bases of the junction left unmatched.

This chain joins TRBV7-2 and TRBJ1-2; D gene unclear. The V gene lost 5 bases and the J gene lost 4 bases, with 11 bases spanning the gap. Germline V gene data show CDR1 as SGHTA and CDR2 as FQGNSA. The CDR3 has 13 residues. Here the CDR3 DNA reads TGTGCCAGCAGCCGTCCCGACTTCTATGGCTACACCTTC. Translating gives CASSRPDFYGYTF.

V is TRBV20-1 and J is TRBJ1-4; no definite D call. From germline, CDR1 is DFQATT and CDR2 SNEGSKA (reference sequence). The CDR3 has 16 residues. V gave up 6 bases and J gave up 3 bases, with 20 bases separating them. CDR3 nucleotide sequence: TGCAGTGCGCAACCGGCTAGCGGGAGGGCTAATGAAAAACTGTTTTTT. Amino acids: CSAQPASGRANEKLFF.

This clonotype showed up many times. The chain couples TRBV19 to TRBJ1-1, with 8 bases lining up with TRBD1. The CDR3 consists of 14 residues. In germline, CDR1 is LNHDA, CDR2 SQIVND (reference sequence). V was pared by 3 bases and J by 1 base, with 1 base of the junction left unmatched. DNA for the CDR3: TGTGCCAGTAGTATCGGGACAGGGAACACTGAAGCTTTCTTT. It is translated as CASSIGTGNTEAFF.

The sample holds many counts of this clonotype. The chain employs TRBV5-6 and TRBJ1-1; 7 nucleotides agree with TRBD1. The V gene's germline CDR1 is SGHDT and CDR2 YYEEEE. V was clipped by 7 bases and J by 5 bases; unmatched bases: 14. This CDR3 contains 15 residues. CDR3 coding DNA: TGTGCCAGCCAGGGGTCGACAGGGACGGTGACTGAAGCTTTCTTT. Residues: CASQGSTGTVTEAFF.

This clonotype turned up a few times. The CDR3 ends on some other residue instead of the conserved phenylalanine or tryptophan, so this is likely a read error. The DNA is left out, because the CDR3 cannot be placed on it with certainty; the CDR3 is given as TCRdb lists it. The chain carries TRBV2 and TRBJ2-6; the tabulated D call, TRBD2, remains unverified against the DNA. The CDR3 is 10 residues long, ends included. CDR1 SNHLY and CDR2 FYNNEI come from the germline V gene. The CDR3 protein is CASSERASAG.

This sequence joins TRBV7-2 and TRBJ2-1, with D perhaps TRBD2 (7 bases). This CDR3 contains 13 residues. The V gene's germline CDR1 is SGHTA and CDR2 FQGNSA. With 5 bases removed from V and 14 bases from J, the gap between germline ends came to 19 bases. The DNA for the CDR3 is TGTGCCAGCAGCCCAGAGGGGGGACTACGGGAGTTCTTC. Protein product: CASSPEGGLREFF. The full variable domain, its missing parts supplied by reference TRBV7-2 and TRBJ2-1, is GAGVSQSPSNKVTEKGKDVELRCDPISGHTALYWYRQSLGQGLEFLIYFQGNSAPDKSGLPSDRFSAERTGGSVSTLTIQRTQQEDSAVYLCASSPEGGLREFFGPGTRLTVL.